Listed below are T cell receptor beta chains from one sample, sequenced in a study of blood T cells in healthy people across ages. In TCRdb, the 5' RACE reads were re-called with MiXCR into one record per CDR3 protein. The table shows about 1.1 million distinct CDR3 sequences, with roughly two fifths occurring only once. Sequenced input: blood. These receptors all come from a man aged 18 to 30 in good health. CDR3s include the opening cysteine and the closing phenylalanine or tryptophan. The D gene is left open where the match is weak. Only some rows state a clone size, as once, few, many or a class for expanded clones.

d_call j_call v_call clone_size cdr3_nt cdr3_aa
NA TRBJ2-3 TRBV20-1 few TGCAGTGCTAGGGTCCAGACAGGATATACAGATACGCAGTATTTT CSARVQTGYTDTQYF
NA TRBJ1-1 TRBV6-5 NA TGTGCCAGCACGGCTGACAGGTACAACACTGAAGCTTTCTTT CASTADRYNTEAFF
NA TRBJ1-6 TRBV4-2 NA TGTGCCAGCAGCCAAGATACGGAGGCAGATTCACGCTATAATTCACCCCTCCACTTT CASSQDTEADSRYNSPLHF
NA TRBJ1-5 TRBV6-6 many TGTGCCAGCAGCATCACAGGGCTCAATCAGCCCCAGCATTTT CASSITGLNQPQHF
TRBD2 TRBJ2-7 TRBV6-2/TRBV6-3 NA TGTGCCAGCAGTTACTCAGCTAGCGGGGGCATGAACGAGCAGTACTTC CASSYSASGGMNEQYF
NA TRBJ2-2 TRBV20-1 NA TGCAGTGCTAACTCCCCTGGCGGGGAGCTGTTTTTT CSANSPGGELFF
NA TRBJ1-2 TRBV7-2 few TGTGCCAGCAGCTTAGTTGGGAATTGGGCTAACTATGGCTACACCTTC CASSLVGNWANYGYTF
NA TRBJ2-1 TRBV5-8 NA TGTGCCAGCAGCCAGTGGGCGGTGGAGCAGTTCTTC CASSQWAVEQFF
NA TRBJ2-3 TRBV12-3/TRBV12-4 NA TGTGCCAGCAGTTCTCGGGGGCATAGCACAGATACGCAGTATTTT CASSSRGHSTDTQYF
NA TRBJ2-1 TRBV5-5 few TGTGCCAGCAGCTTGGGGGACACGAATGAGCAGTTCTTC CASSLGDTNEQFF
NA TRBJ1-2 TRBV7-9 NA TGTGCCAGCAGCTTAGAACCACAGCGCTATCCGAACTATGGCTACACCTTC CASSLEPQRYPNYGYTF
NA TRBJ1-1 TRBV7-2 NA TGTGCCAGCAGCTCACAGGGCGGGAACACTGAAGCTTTCTTT CASSSQGGNTEAFF
NA TRBJ1-5 TRBV29-1 NA TGCAGCGCCCGTACAGGTCGGGGTAGCAATCAGCCCCAGCATTTT CSARTGRGSNQPQHF
NA TRBJ1-1 TRBV2 NA TGTGCCAGCAAAATGAGGTTAGTGAGAGCGGCCACTGAAGCTTTCTTT CASKMRLVRAATEAFF
NA TRBJ2-2 TRBV27 once TGTGGCAGCAGTTTTTCGGGGGTCGTTCACCTCGGGGAGCTGTTTTTT CGSSFSGVVHLGELFF
NA TRBJ1-1 TRBV12-3/TRBV12-4 NA TGTGCCAGCAGAAGGTCTCCGGGCGCGAACACTGAAGCTTTCTTT CASRRSPGANTEAFF
NA TRBJ2-1 TRBV27 NA TGTGCCAGCAGCTTCCGGCGGGGCGGTTTGGATGAGCAGTTCTTC CASSFRRGGLDEQFF
NA TRBJ1-2 TRBV4-2 few TGTGCCAGCAAAAGCTCGGGGTCGAGGGGGAACTATGGCTACACCTTC CASKSSGSRGNYGYTF
NA TRBJ2-6 TRBV25-1 NA TGTGCCAGCAGAAGAGGGACCACCCAAGCTGGGGCCAACGTCCTGACTTTC CASRRGTTQAGANVLTF
NA TRBJ2-2 TRBV4-2 NA TGTGCCAGCAGCCCAGAACCTTTAGACACCGGGGAGCTGTTTTTT CASSPEPLDTGELFF